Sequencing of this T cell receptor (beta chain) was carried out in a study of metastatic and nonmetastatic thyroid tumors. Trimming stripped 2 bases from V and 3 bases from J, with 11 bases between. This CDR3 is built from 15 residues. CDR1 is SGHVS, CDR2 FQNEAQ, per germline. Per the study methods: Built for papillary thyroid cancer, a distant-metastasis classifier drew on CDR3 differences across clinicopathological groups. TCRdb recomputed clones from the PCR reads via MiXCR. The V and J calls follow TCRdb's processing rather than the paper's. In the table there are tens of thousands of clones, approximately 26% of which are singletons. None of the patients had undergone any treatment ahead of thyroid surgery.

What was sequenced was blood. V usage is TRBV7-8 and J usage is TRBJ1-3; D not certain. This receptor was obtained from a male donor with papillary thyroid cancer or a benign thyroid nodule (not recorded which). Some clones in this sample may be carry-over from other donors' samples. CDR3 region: CASSLNSLDGNTIYF. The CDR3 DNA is TGTGCCAGCAGCTTAAACTCCCTGGATGGAAACACCATATATTTT. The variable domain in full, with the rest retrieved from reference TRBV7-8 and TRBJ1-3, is GAGVSQSPRYKVAKRGQDVALRCDPISGHVSLFWYQQALGQGPEFLTYFQNEAQLDKSGLPSDRFFAERPEGSVSTLKIQRTQQEDSAVYLCASSLNSLDGNTIYFGEGSWLTVV.